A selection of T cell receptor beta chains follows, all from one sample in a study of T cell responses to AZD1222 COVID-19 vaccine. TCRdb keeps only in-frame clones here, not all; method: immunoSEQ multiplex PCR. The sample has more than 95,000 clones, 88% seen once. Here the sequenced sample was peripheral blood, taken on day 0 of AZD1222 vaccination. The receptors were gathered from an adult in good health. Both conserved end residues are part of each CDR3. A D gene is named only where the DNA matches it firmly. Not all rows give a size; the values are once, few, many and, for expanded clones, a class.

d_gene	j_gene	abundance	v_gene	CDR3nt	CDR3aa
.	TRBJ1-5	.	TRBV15	TGTGCCACCAGCAGAGATACGGGAAAGGGTCAGCCCCAGCATTTT	CATSRDTGKGQPQHF
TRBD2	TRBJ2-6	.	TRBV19	TGTGCCAGTATCCAACTAGCGGGGGGCCGGGGGGCCAACGTCCTGACTTTC	CASIQLAGGRGANVLTF
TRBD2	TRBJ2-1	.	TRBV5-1	TGCGCCAGCAGCGCGGGGACTAGCGGGTCTCTGTACAATGAGCAGTTCTTC	CASSAGTSGSLYNEQFF
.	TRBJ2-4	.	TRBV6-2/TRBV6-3	TGTGCCAGCAGTTACCGGGGCCGGCGGGCAGTTCAGTACTTC	CASSYRGRRAVQYF
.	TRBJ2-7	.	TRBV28	TGTGCCAGCAGTTTATCCGAGGGCTACGAGCAGTACTTC	CASSLSEGYEQYF
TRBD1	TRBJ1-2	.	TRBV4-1	TGCGCCAGCAGTCCAAGACTTCAAAGCGGGACAGCGACATATGGCTACACCTTC	CASSPRLQSGTATYGYTF
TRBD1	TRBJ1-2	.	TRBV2	TGTGCCAGCGGTCGAATGACAGGGATTAACTATGGCTACACCTTC	CASGRMTGINYGYTF
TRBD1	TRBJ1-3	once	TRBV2	TGTGCCAGCGGACAGGGTGGAAACACCATATATTTT	CASGQGGNTIYF
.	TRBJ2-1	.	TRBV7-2	TGTGCCAGCAGCTTACTTCAGAGAGGTAGGGAGCAGTTCTTC	CASSLLQRGREQFF
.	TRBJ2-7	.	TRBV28	TGTGCCAGCAGTAACTTCGATGGGGATAGCTACGAGCAGTACTTC	CASSNFDGDSYEQYF
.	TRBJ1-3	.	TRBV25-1	TGTGCCAGCGGGGGAAACACCATATATTTT	CASGGNTIYF
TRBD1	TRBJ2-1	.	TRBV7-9	TGTGCCAGCAGCTCAACCCGGGACAGAATATACAATGAGCAGTTCTTC	CASSSTRDRIYNEQFF
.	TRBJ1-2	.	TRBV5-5	TGTGCCAGCAGCTTGACGTCCAGGCACTATGGCTACACCTTC	CASSLTSRHYGYTF
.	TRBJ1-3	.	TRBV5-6	TGTGCCAGCAGCTTGGCCTCGGGGTTACTTGGAAACACCATATATTTT	CASSLASGLLGNTIYF
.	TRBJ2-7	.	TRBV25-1	TGTGCCAGCAGTGAATTGGAGACTACCACCTACGAGCAGTACTTC	CASSELETTTYEQYF
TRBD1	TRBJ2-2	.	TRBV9	TGTGCCAGCAGCGCGGGACAGGAACAAACCGGGGAGCTGTTTTTT	CASSAGQEQTGELFF
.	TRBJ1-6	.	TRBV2	TGTGCCAGCAGTTCCGAAAGGTGGGACACGGAGTCACCCCTCCACTTT	CASSSERWDTESPLHF
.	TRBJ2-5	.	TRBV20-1	TGCAGTGCTGGCTCCCTCGGTACCCAGTACTTC	CSAGSLGTQYF
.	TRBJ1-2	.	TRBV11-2	TGTGCCAGCAGCTCCACAGGATTTTCTAACTATGGCTACACCTTC	CASSSTGFSNYGYTF
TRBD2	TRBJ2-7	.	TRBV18	TGTGCCAGCTCACCACGGCCTAGCGGGAGTCCCTACGAGCAGTACTTC	CASSPRPSGSPYEQYF
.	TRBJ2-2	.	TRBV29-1	TGCAGCGTGATACGGGGGAACACCGGGGAGCTGTTTTTT	CSVIRGNTGELFF
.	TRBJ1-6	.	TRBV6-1	TGTGCCAGCAGTGAATTATCGGCACGGGATAATTCACCCCTCCACTTT	CASSELSARDNSPLHF
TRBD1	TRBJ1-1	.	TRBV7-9	TGTGCCAGCAGCGCCCCGGGACAGGGGTTTGGGACTGAAGCTTTCTTT	CASSAPGQGFGTEAFF
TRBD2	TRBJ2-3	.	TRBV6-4	TGTGCCAGCACAGACCGGACTAGCGGGAAAACAGATACGCAGTATTTT	CASTDRTSGKTDTQYF
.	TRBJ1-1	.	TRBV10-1	TGCGCCAGCAGTGAGGGTAGGGGAGTTGGGACTGAAGCTTTCTTT	CASSEGRGVGTEAFF
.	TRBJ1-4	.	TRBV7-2	TGTGCCAGCAGCGGCCGTTTGGGACATGATGAAAAACTGTTTTTT	CASSGRLGHDEKLFF
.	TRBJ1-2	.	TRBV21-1	TGTGCCAGCACGAGCCGCAGGGTCTATGGCTACACCTTC	CASTSRRVYGYTF
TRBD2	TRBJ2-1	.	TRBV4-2	TGTGCCAGCAGCCTCGGTCGGGCTAGCGGGATAGTAAATGAGCAGTTCTTC	CASSLGRASGIVNEQFF
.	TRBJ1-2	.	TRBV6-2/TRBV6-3	TGTGCCAGCAGTTACCCCCCGGCAGGGTTTGGAGCTGGCTACACCTTC	CASSYPPAGFGAGYTF
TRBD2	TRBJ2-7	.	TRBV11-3	TGTGCCAGCAGCTTAGCGGGAGGCCACGAGCAGTACTTC	CASSLAGGHEQYF
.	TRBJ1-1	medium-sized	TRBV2	TGTGCCAGCAGTGATGCGGGACAAGAAGCTTTCTTT	CASSDAGQEAFF
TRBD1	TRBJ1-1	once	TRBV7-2	TGTGCCAGCAGCTTGCAGGGGGCAAGGACTGAAGCTTTCTTT	CASSLQGARTEAFF
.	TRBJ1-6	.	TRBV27	TGTGCCAGCAGTTCACCGGGGCTCAATTCACCCCTCCACTTT	CASSSPGLNSPLHF
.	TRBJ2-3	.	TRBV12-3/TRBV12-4	TGTGCCAGCAGTTTAAGGCTAGCGGATACGCAGTATTTT	CASSLRLADTQYF
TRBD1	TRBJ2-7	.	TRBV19	TGTGCCAGTAACCCGACAGGGGGAGACGAGCAGTACTTC	CASNPTGGDEQYF
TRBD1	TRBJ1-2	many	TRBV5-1	TGCGCCAGCAGCTTGGGGACAGGGGATGGCTACACCTTC	CASSLGTGDGYTF
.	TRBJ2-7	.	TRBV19	TGTGCCAGTAGTATAGATCCGGGGCGAACCTACGAGCAGTACTTC	CASSIDPGRTYEQYF
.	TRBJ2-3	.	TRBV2	TGTGCCAGCAGGATATATGCTAGCACAGATACGCAGTATTTT	CASRIYASTDTQYF
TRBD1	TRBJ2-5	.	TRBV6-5	TGTGCCAGCAGTTACTCCCGGGACAGCCAAGAGACCCAGTACTTC	CASSYSRDSQETQYF
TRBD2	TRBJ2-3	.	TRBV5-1	TGCGCCAGCAGCCATACTAGCGGGAGGGCGTCGGGCACAGATACGCAGTATTTT	CASSHTSGRASGTDTQYF
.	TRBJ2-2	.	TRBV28	TGTGCCAGCAGCACGGAGACCGGGGAGCTGTTTTTT	CASSTETGELFF
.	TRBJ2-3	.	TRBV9	TGTGCCAGCAGCGTGCGAGCAGATACGCAGTATTTT	CASSVRADTQYF
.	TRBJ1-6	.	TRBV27	TGTGCCAGCATGGAGATGTGGGGTGAGGGAGAATATAATTCACCCCTCCACTTT	CASMEMWGEGEYNSPLHF
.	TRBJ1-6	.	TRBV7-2	TGTGCCAGCAGCCAAAGGGGATTTTCTTCACCCCTCCACTTT	CASSQRGFSSPLHF
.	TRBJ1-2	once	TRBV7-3	TGTGCCAGCAGCCCTGGGGGGCAGGCCATCTATGGCTACACCTTC	CASSPGGQAIYGYTF
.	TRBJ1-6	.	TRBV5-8	TGTGCCAGCAGCGCTACCGGGAGCTCCTATAATTCACCCCTCCACTTT	CASSATGSSYNSPLHF
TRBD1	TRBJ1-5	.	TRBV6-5	TGTGCCAGCAGTTCCCTACAGGGGCGACAGCCCCAGCATTTT	CASSSLQGRQPQHF
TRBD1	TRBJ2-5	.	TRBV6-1	TGTGCCAGCAGTGAAGGATTAGGGGGCCCAGAGACCCAGTACTTC	CASSEGLGGPETQYF
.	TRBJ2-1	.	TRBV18	TGTGCCAGCTCACCGAGCAGCCGGACCCTCAATGAGCAGTTCTTC	CASSPSSRTLNEQFF
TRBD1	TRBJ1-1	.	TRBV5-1	TGCGCCAGCAGCCCCCATCCGACAGGGAGGGACACTGAAGCTTTCTTT	CASSPHPTGRDTEAFF
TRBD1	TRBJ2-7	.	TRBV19	TGTGCCAGTTCAGCCTTCGGACAGGACTACGAGCAGTACTTC	CASSAFGQDYEQYF
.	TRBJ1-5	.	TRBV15	TGTGCCACCAGCAGAGCCGATCAGCCCCAGCATTTT	CATSRADQPQHF
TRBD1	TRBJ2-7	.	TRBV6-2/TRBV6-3	TGTGCCAGCAGCGGACAGGGGTACGAGCAGTACTTC	CASSGQGYEQYF
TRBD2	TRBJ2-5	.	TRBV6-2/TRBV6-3	TGTGCCAGCAGTACACCTAGCGGGAGAACCCAAGAGACCCAGTACTTC	CASSTPSGRTQETQYF
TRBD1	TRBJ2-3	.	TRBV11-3	TGTGCCAGCAGCCCCGGGCAGGGGGCTTACACAGATACGCAGTATTTT	CASSPGQGAYTDTQYF
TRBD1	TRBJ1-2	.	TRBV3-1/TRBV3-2	TGTGCCAGCAGTCGCGGTACAGGGGATCGGGGCTACACCTTC	CASSRGTGDRGYTF
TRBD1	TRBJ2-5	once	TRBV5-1	TGCGCCAGCGTGACCGGGACAGGGGCTCCAGAGACCCAGTACTTC	CASVTGTGAPETQYF
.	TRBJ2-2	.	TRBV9	TGTGCCAGCAGCGTAGTTTCCGGGGAGCTGTTTTTT	CASSVVSGELFF
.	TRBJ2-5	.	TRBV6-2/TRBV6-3	TGTGCCAGCAGCCGAGAAAAACAGAAGTACCAAGAGACCCAGTACTTC	CASSREKQKYQETQYF